This T cell receptor (beta chain) was sequenced in a study of cytomegalovirus exposure and HLA in healthy donors. The CDR3 length is 15 residues. V lost 4 bases and J lost 4; bases outside the gene matches: 7. Germline values: CDR1 SGHDT, CDR2 YYEEEE. PCR employed 60 Vbeta and 13 Jbeta primers. In the original processing: Later reanalysis found 75 million to 95 million unique TCR beta chains, approximately 11 million of them shared. Clones were read by immunoSEQ multiplex PCR, and TCRdb kept only the in-frame ones, dropping some. That table gives V, J and clone size, and the DNA gave D and trimming. The table lists over 150,000 clones, about 75% of them singletons. Overall study results and limits: Earlier analysis found most TCR beta V segments productive about 87% or about 30% of the time.

Turning to this clone: Its antigen is still unknown.

The rearrangement uses TRBV5-6 and TRBJ2-5; 10 nucleotides align to TRBD1. The sample was PBMCs. The source of this sequence is a male donor in good health and CMV-seropositive. This CDR3 reads CASSQTGQGIETQYF. The DNA of the CDR3 is TGTGCCAGCAGCCAAACGGGACAGGGGATAGAGACCCAGTACTTC.